This TCR beta chain was captured in a study of OX40 agonist ivuxolimab in advanced cancers. The wider study: All patients had ivuxolimab intravenously every 2 weeks at 0.01 to 10 mg/kg.

The germline gives CDR1 MRHNA, CDR2 SNTAGT. V dropped 7 bases and J dropped 2; count of bases not matched to a gene: 6. CDR3 length: 15 amino acids. The data were produced by immunoSEQ multiplex PCR, yet TCRdb's version contains in-frame clones alone and is incomplete. The top ten hold more than 9.5% of the sample, which has almost 85,000 clones, 94% seen once. As regards this clone: Antigen unknown.

Whole-study findings and limits: In the 0.1 to 3.0 mg/kg range, CD4+ and CD8+ blood T cells had expanded clonally by week 6.

The J gene is TRBJ2-2, the V gene TRBV6-4; 8 bases are shared with TRBD1. The sequence was collected from an adult with an advanced solid tumor such as melanoma, head and neck, liver or kidney cancer. The starting material was CD4+ or CD8+ T cells sorted from blood, obtained in a trial of the OX40 agonist ivuxolimab. The CDR3 DNA reads as TGTGCCAGCAAGATCGGACAGGGTAACACCGGGGAGCTGTTTTTT. Translating it yields CASKIGQGNTGELFF.